This T cell receptor beta chain was recorded in a study of blood T cell repertoires in COVID-19. The data were produced by immunoSEQ multiplex PCR, yet TCRdb's version contains in-frame clones alone and is incomplete. The sample consists of roughly 100,000 clones, about 91% of them appearing once. This CDR3 region has 13 residues. With 6 bases removed from V and 6 bases from J, the gap between germline ends came to 15 bases. The germline V gene encodes CDR1 MNHEY and CDR2 SVGAGI. This sequence originates from a human donor in a cohort sampled during active COVID-19. The source material was peripheral blood. This sequence joins TRBV6-5 and TRBJ2-7; the D gene is possibly TRBD1 (7 bases). CDR3 nucleotide sequence: TGTGCCAGCAGGCGGGACAGAAGAACCGAGCAGTACTTC. It yields the protein CASRRDRRTEQYF.